The text below deals with one T cell receptor (beta chain). The target of this receptor is not known. Base qualities are not at hand, and no much larger clone is one base apart. The data derive from a study of OX40 agonist ivuxolimab in advanced cancers. Study-level background: Ivuxolimab was an agonistic, fully human IgG2 monoclonal antibody directed against OX40 (CD134), a costimulatory receptor. Intravenous ivuxolimab was administered to patients every 2 weeks at six dose levels: 0.01, 0.1, 0.3, 1.5, 3 and 10 mg/kg. Among the approximately 50 dose-escalation patients, 19 had hepatocellular carcinoma, about 15 melanoma, 9 renal cell carcinoma and 9 head and neck cancer. In the dose-escalation cohort, 82.7% of patients were male, and the mean age was roughly 60 years, with a range of about 23 to 80. Patients were allowed to have had prior anti-PD-1, anti-PD-L1 or anti-CTLA-4 therapy, and around 41% of the dose-escalation patients had previously received checkpoint inhibitors. Partial responses occurred in three dose-escalation patients: two with cutaneous melanoma and one with hepatocellular carcinoma. Peripheral TCRbeta sequencing aimed to test whether ivuxolimab altered TCR sequence diversity and caused clonal T-cell expansion. The paper describes the monotherapy dose-escalation part (N of about 55 patients) of the phase I trial of ivuxolimab.

Points the paper makes about the study in general: In the 0.1-3.0 mg/kg groups, partial responders had among the lowest normalized peripheral clonal expansion, particularly in CD8+ T cells. Clonal expansion of both CD4+ and CD8+ blood T cells was observed from baseline to week 6 at doses 0.1 to 3.0 mg/kg. Low levels of normalized T-cell clonal expansion were also shown by some nonresponding patients. After ivuxolimab, CD8+ T cells had more expanded clones than CD4+ T cells on average. The antigen specificity of the peripheral T cells that underwent clonal expansion was not determined.

The trial excluded patients who had a history of autoimmune disease or who were on systemic immunosuppression. In every dose cohort, peripheral blood was drawn for TCR sequencing at baseline, cycle 4 day 1, and cycle 7 day 1. Samples came from an open-label, multicenter, first-in-human phase I dose-escalation trial of ivuxolimab. Adults with locally advanced or metastatic melanoma, renal cell, hepatocellular, or head and neck squamous cell carcinoma were enrolled in the trial. Before TCR sequencing, CD4+ T cells and CD8+ T cells from peripheral blood were sorted into separate populations. For sequencing of the TCRbeta CDR3 region, genomic DNA was extracted from the sorted cells. The immunoSEQ Assay was used for sequencing of TCRbeta CDR3 regions. The clones in this table, taken by TCRdb from immuneACCESS, are in-frame only. Not every clone is retained; where verified, under half of the shortfall comes from an unresolved V gene, and the cause of the rest is unknown. Within this sample are about 96,000 clones, with roughly four fifths of them counted one time only. Roughly 6% of the sample is held by the ten biggest clonotypes.

Between the V and J ends, shortened by 4 bases and 0 bases respectively, the junction contains 8 bases. CDR1 SGHTS and CDR2 YDEGEE are derived from the germline V gene. Counted from cysteine to phenylalanine, this CDR3 has 13 amino acids. Of the read, only the CDR3 DNA is kept; its 39 bases are in frame from base 1. This TCR was recovered from an adult with an advanced solid tumor such as melanoma, head and neck, liver or kidney cancer. The chain was built from TRBV5-8 and TRBJ2-7; the D gene cannot be resolved reliably. The sequencing here drew on CD4+ or CD8+ T cells sorted from blood, taken in a trial of the OX40 agonist ivuxolimab. Read as DNA, the sequence is TGTGCCAGCAGCACTCCCAACTCCTACGAGCAGTACTTC. This gives the protein CASSTPNSYEQYF.